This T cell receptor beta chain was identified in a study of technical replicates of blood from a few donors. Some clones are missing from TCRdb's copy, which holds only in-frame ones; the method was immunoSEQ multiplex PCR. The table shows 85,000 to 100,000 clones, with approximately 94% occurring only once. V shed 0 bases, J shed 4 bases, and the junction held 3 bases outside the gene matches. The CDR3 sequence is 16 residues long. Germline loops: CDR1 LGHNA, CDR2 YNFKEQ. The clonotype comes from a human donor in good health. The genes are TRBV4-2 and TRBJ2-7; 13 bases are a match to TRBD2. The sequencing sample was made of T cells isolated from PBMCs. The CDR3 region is CASSQEVLAGGYEQYF. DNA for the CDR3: TGTGCCAGCAGCCAAGAGGTACTAGCGGGAGGGTACGAGCAGTACTTC.